This T cell receptor beta chain came from a study of beta chain features in type 1 diabetes. Every isolated RNA sample was fully reverse transcribed, so sequencing captured expressed TCRB transcripts. Here immunoSEQ multiplex PCR was the method, and the copy in TCRdb shows in-frame clones only, minus some. The sample lists roughly 350,000 clones, 8% to 10% occurring once. Populations obtained by sorting all exceeded 95% purity. This clone has at least ten counts. Its antigen is currently unknown. Whole-study results and caveats: There was a moderate but significant shortening of TCRB CDR3s in all four CD4+ subsets of Type 1 diabetes patients.

J gave up 4 bases and V 5 bases, and 8 bases lay outside the gene matches. The CDR3 consists of 15 residues. Germline CDR1 MNHEY, CDR2 SVGAGI. The source material was central memory CD4+ T cells from blood. The clonotype was recovered from a man aged 25 to 45 with type 1 diabetes. V gene TRBV6-5 combines with J gene TRBJ2-3, with 8 bases lining up with TRBD2. DNA of the CDR3: TGTGCCAGCAGTCCTCCAGCGGGAGTCCCAGATACGCAGTATTTT. Encoded protein: CASSPPAGVPDTQYF.